Listed here are 4 T cell receptor beta chains from one sample, sequenced in a study of blood T cell repertoires in COVID-19 (dated by TCRdb to 2020 to 2021). The library was obtained by the immunoSEQ multiplex PCR assay. TCRdb stores this immuneACCESS table with in-frame sequences only. Part of the clones is absent; in the studies checked, under half of the shortfall reflects unresolved V genes, and no reason is known for the rest. The sample data list some 200,000 clones, and roughly four fifths of these were observed just once. The ten biggest clones cover 2% to 2.5% of the sample. Input material: peripheral blood. The receptors here all came from a woman in her sixties with acute or convalescent COVID-19.

This chain joins TRBV7-2 and TRBJ2-5; 8 bases are shared with TRBD1. Trimming cost V 8 bases and J 4 bases; bases outside gene matches: 9. There are 14 residues in the CDR3. CDR1 SGHTA and CDR2 FQGNSA come from the germline V gene. The CDR3 protein is CASRLGRGRETQYF. In DNA, the CDR3 is TGTGCCAGCCGGCTGGGCAGGGGGCGAGAGACCCAGTACTTC.

This chain links TRBV6-7 with TRBJ2-3, with 9 nucleotides matching TRBD2. TRBV6-7 is designated an ORF whose function remains uncertain. V lost 11 bases to trimming and J lost 9 bases; unmatched junction nucleotides: 18. The CDR3 loop spans 15 amino acids. CDR3 nucleotides: TGTGCCCCCCCTGGGATAGCGGGGGCCCTTGAGACGCAGTATTTT. Its translation is CAPPGIAGALETQYF.

The V gene is TRBV5-5, the J gene TRBJ1-5, with TRBD1 matching 7 bases. The CDR3 length is 14 residues. V gave up 2 bases and J gave up 6 bases; unmatched junction bases: 5. Germline assignment: CDR1 SGHKS and CDR2 YYEKEE (reference sequence). The CDR3 DNA reads TGTGCCAGCAGCTTTGACAGGGTGGGTCAGCCCCAGCATTTT. It codes for CASSFDRVGQPQHF.

The chain employs TRBV9 and TRBJ1-2, with 7 positions matching TRBD1. The CDR3 spans 12 residues. The V gene's germline CDR1 is SGDLS and CDR2 YYNGEE. Unmatched junction bases numbered 1, after V lost 6 bases and J lost 2 bases. CDR3 coding DNA: TGTGCCAGCAACAGGGGCAACTATGGCTACACCTTC. Translating gives CASNRGNYGYTF.